This T cell receptor beta chain is from a study of shared clonotypes between healthy human individuals (dated by TCRdb to the early 2020s). Regarding the complete study: The cohort included three men and a couple of women between 18 and 49 years of age. Libraries were prepared and TCR repertoires were sequenced by different laboratories using diverse techniques, in order to increase sequencing depth and limit assay-specific biases. Between about 0.9 and 9 billion PBMCs per donor were obtained by leukapheresis. To estimate repertoire size and how much clonotypes are shared between individuals, the study performed deep sequencing of blood TCR repertoires from about five healthy adults.

This clone was recorded once. Its cognate antigen has yet to be identified. The input lacks base qualities; no much larger clone sits a single base away. TCR CDR3 regions were amplified from genomic DNA by multiplex PCR using the deep immunoSEQ assay. Genomic DNA extracted from each cell subset was distributed evenly over all wells of several immunoSEQ 96-well plates, and each plate served as one replicate. For unsorted PBMC, each replicate PCR was loaded with approximately 320 ng genomic DNA, equivalent to about 30,000 T cell genomes. Unsorted PBMC genomic DNA was sequenced across ten immunoSEQ deep assay plates. Purified libraries were quantified with a Qubit 3.0 fluorometer, sized on a Bioanalyzer 2100, and re-quantified with the KAPA Library Quantification kit. Every immunoSEQ 96-well plate was sequenced on a dedicated single-read 150-cycle Illumina NextSeq 550 flow cell. In the original analysis: Because only junctional sequences without quality scores were contained in the immunoSEQ output, filtering matching that applied to full-length reads could not be performed. To assign V/J genes and CDR3, sequences were annotated using PyIR, a Python wrapper for IgBLAST v1.9, with IMGT germline references. Reads were removed for weak V/J assignments (E-value above 1e-6), missing CDR3, stop codons, out-of-frame junctions, or ambiguous translated residues. V3J clonotypes were defined as sequences sharing an identical inferred V gene, J gene, and CDR3 amino acid sequence. Percentage overlap between repertoires was computed as shared unique clonotypes divided by the size of the smaller repertoire. Richness of each repertoire was evaluated using RTK rarefaction, the Chao1 estimator, and Recon v2.1 estimates of unobserved clonotypes. This immuneACCESS table, as held by TCRdb, lists in-frame sequences with V and J called but not all clones. Of the missing ones, under half trace to an unresolved V gene in checked studies; the others have no known cause. The D gene and trimming were derived from the DNA, and the V and J assignments and clone size from that table. For this sample the table gives about 490,000 clones, of which around 79% were detected only once. Jointly, the top ten make up 12% of the sample.

Donors were healthy HIV-negative adults with no recently reported acute infections or vaccinations. All donors were Caucasian adults living in Nashville, Tennessee, USA. In the unsorted samples, 85 million to 100 million PBMCs were counted, and genomic DNA was extracted using the QIAamp DNA Blood Mini kit. Blood was obtained by leukapheresis, after which PBMCs were separated by Ficoll-Histopaque density gradient centrifugation and cryopreserved in liquid nitrogen vapor phase. The investigation overall reported the following: Pairwise subsampling led to the expectation that sequencing depth would affect the degree of clonotype sharing among donors. Sampling was limited to blood, and TCR repertoires in tissue likely differ from TCR repertoires in blood. The genetic and exposure-history diversity represented was limited by the small number of donors.

What was sequenced was PBMCs. The source is a woman aged 40 to 50 in good health. Some clones in this sample may be carry-over from other donors' samples.

The sequenced DNA: TGTGCCAGCAGCTTGGGGGATCCCGGAGATGAGCAGTTCTTC. This sequence encodes CASSLGDPGDEQFF. The V and J genes are TRBV11-3 and TRBJ2-1, with the D call perhaps TRBD1 or TRBD2, each one matching 5 bases. V loses 3 bases of germline sequence and J loses 8 bases, and the interval between the two ends is 14 bases. Per the germline V gene, SGHNT is the CDR1 and YENEEA is the CDR2. The CDR3 runs 14 amino acids, cysteine and phenylalanine included. Only the CDR3 DNA stays, 42 bases, in frame from base 1.